This T cell receptor beta chain was captured by sequencing in a study of somatic mutations in cytotoxic T cells in rheumatoid arthritis (TCRdb year 2017). Concerning the study at large: Peripheral blood (around 29 ml EDTA) was collected from patients immediately after diagnosis and before any treatment began. For 65 to 80 rheumatoid arthritis patients and approximately 20 healthy controls, TCRB deep sequencing was carried out. Some T-cell populations stained with V beta antibodies were sorted by flow on a FACSAria II or Sony SH800 to nearly 100% purity, with sorted V beta1+ cells additionally subjected to TCRB sequencing. The study asked whether expanded CD8+ T-cell clones in newly diagnosed, untreated rheumatoid arthritis carry somatic mutations, and used TCRB deep sequencing to characterize clonality. The median ages of the patient and control groups were essentially identical.

TCRB CDR3 sequencing used the immunoSEQ assay on genomic DNA. As for the original processing: Published virus-specific TCRB sequences were compared with patient CD8+ clones larger than 1%, and only a few matches were found. Analyses were restricted to productive TCRB rearrangements. Clonality was calculated as a Shannon entropy-based productive clonality index, and a clone was defined by a unique TCRB CDR3 sequence. To calculate repertoire overlap between two samples, the template counts of each clone were considered relative to each sample's total templates. Flow cytometry-measured V-gene usage correlated with V-gene usage from TCRB sequencing, with a Spearman r of less than 0.65. Drawn from immuneACCESS, this table holds only the in-frame rearrangements with V and J called that TCRdb kept. Clones are partly lost; checked studies trace under half to an unresolved V gene and leave the rest unexplained. Clone size and the V and J calls come from that table; the DNA yielded D and trimming. Counted in this sample were 12,000 to 15,000 clones; 75% to 95% of them appeared once. The top ten clones comprise more than 15% of the sample.

Concerning this clone itself: It lacks a known antigen. No quality values exist for individual bases; no much larger clone is one base distant.

Study-level results and caveats: It was unknown which antigens the expanded CD8+ clones targeted, and their absence from virus-specific databases did not exclude viral specificity. In about an eighth of the roughly 65 patients, more than 20% of CD8+ cells belonged to the largest CD8+ clone, while several identical CD8+ TCRB sequences were shared between blood and synovial fluid. Rheumatoid arthritis patients and age-matched healthy controls did not significantly differ in CD8+ T-cell clonality. An increase of CD8+ clonality with age was seen in patients (Spearman r ~ 0.45) but not in healthy controls. The slight underrepresentation of TRBV07 in patients was not corrected for multiple comparisons.

At the junction V is shortened by 4 bases and J by 2 bases; bases outside the gene matches: 4. From the cysteine through the phenylalanine, the CDR3 covers 15 amino acids. Only CDR3 DNA remains: 45 bases, in frame from the first base. CDR1 and CDR2 are drawn from the germline V gene: SGHRS, YFSETQ. Positive magnetic bead selection on an AutoMACS was used to isolate CD4+ and CD8+ cells, with flow cytometry used to check purity. Peripheral blood mononuclear cells were isolated by Ficoll-Paque PLUS density gradient separation. Nucleospin Tissue or Tissue XS kits were used to extract DNA from CD4-enriched, CD8-enriched or PBMC samples, and a Qubit 2.0 fluorometer was used for quantification.

Material: CD4+ T cells sorted from blood. This receptor chain uses TRBV5-1 and TRBJ1-3, with TRBD1 identical over 9 junction bases. The receptor comes from an older man with rheumatoid arthritis. For the CDR3, the sequence is CASSEGTGPGNTIYF. The DNA sequence is TGCGCCAGCAGCGAAGGGACAGGGCCTGGAAACACCATATATTTT.